These T cell receptor beta chains were read from a single sample in a study of blood T cell repertoires in COVID-19. Sequencing was performed with immunoSEQ multiplex PCR; in TCRdb, only in-frame clones are kept and a portion is missing. The sample comprises around 350,000 clones, 85% to 90% of which are singletons, and 3% rests with the top ten. The sequencing input was peripheral blood. These receptors all come from a human donor in a cohort sampled during active COVID-19. CDR3s include the opening cysteine and the closing phenylalanine or tryptophan. A D gene is named only where the DNA matches it firmly. For some rows the clone size is stated as once, few or many, or as a class when expanded; others skip it.

cdr3_nt: TGTGCCAGCAGCCAAGATGCGGGCTCCTACAATGAGCAGTTCTTC; cdr3_aa: CASSQDAGSYNEQFF; cdr3_length: 15; d_call: NA; v_call: TRBV4-2; j_call: TRBJ2-1; clone_size: few
cdr3_nt: TGTGCCAGTACAGGGCAAGGGGATGGCTACACCTTC; cdr3_aa: CASTGQGDGYTF; cdr3_length: 12; d_call: NA; v_call: TRBV19; j_call: TRBJ1-2; clone_size: NA
cdr3_nt: TGTGCCAGCAGTTATAGGGAGCAAGAAAAACTGTTTTTT; cdr3_aa: CASSYREQEKLFF; cdr3_length: 13; d_call: NA; v_call: TRBV6-5; j_call: TRBJ1-4; clone_size: NA
cdr3_nt: TGTGCCGTGCTCCATCCGGAGGGCACAGATACGCAGTATTTT; cdr3_aa: CAVLHPEGTDTQYF; cdr3_length: 14; d_call: NA; v_call: TRBV10-3; j_call: TRBJ2-3; clone_size: NA
cdr3_nt: TGTGCCAGTAGTGTGATCGTCACAGGGGGCTCGAACACTGAAGCTTTCTTT; cdr3_aa: CASSVIVTGGSNTEAFF; cdr3_length: 17; d_call: TRBD1; v_call: TRBV19; j_call: TRBJ1-1; clone_size: NA
cdr3_nt: TGTGCCAGCAGAGGGGTCGCGAACACCGGGGAGCTGTTTTTT; cdr3_aa: CASRGVANTGELFF; cdr3_length: 14; d_call: NA; v_call: TRBV7-3; j_call: TRBJ2-2; clone_size: NA
cdr3_nt: TGTGCCTGGAGCTCCCAGTATGGCTACACCTTC; cdr3_aa: CAWSSQYGYTF; cdr3_length: 11; d_call: NA; v_call: TRBV30; j_call: TRBJ1-2; clone_size: NA
cdr3_nt: TGTGCCAGCAGCCCACCGTACGGGGGGCCAGGAAATGAGCAGTTCTTC; cdr3_aa: CASSPPYGGPGNEQFF; cdr3_length: 16; d_call: NA; v_call: TRBV11-2; j_call: TRBJ2-1; clone_size: many
cdr3_nt: TGTGCCAGCAGTTCCAGCTACCGGGACACAGATACGCAGTATTTT; cdr3_aa: CASSSSYRDTDTQYF; cdr3_length: 15; d_call: NA; v_call: TRBV6-5; j_call: TRBJ2-3; clone_size: NA
cdr3_nt: TGTGCCAGCAGCTTACAGGGGGGACGAGAGACCCAGTACTTC; cdr3_aa: CASSLQGGRETQYF; cdr3_length: 14; d_call: NA; v_call: TRBV7-9; j_call: TRBJ2-5; clone_size: NA
cdr3_nt: TGTGCCTCCAGGAGGTGGACTAGCGGGGACACAGATACGCAGTATTTT; cdr3_aa: CASRRWTSGDTDTQYF; cdr3_length: 16; d_call: TRBD2; v_call: TRBV6-4; j_call: TRBJ2-3; clone_size: NA
cdr3_nt: TGTGCCATCAGGGGGACAGCCAGGGACTACGAGCAGTACTTC; cdr3_aa: CAIRGTARDYEQYF; cdr3_length: 14; d_call: TRBD1; v_call: TRBV10-3; j_call: TRBJ2-7; clone_size: NA
cdr3_nt: TGTGCCAGCAGCACCGGACAGGGGGCGCGGGGAATAGAGACCCAGTACTTC; cdr3_aa: CASSTGQGARGIETQYF; cdr3_length: 17; d_call: TRBD1; v_call: TRBV5-5; j_call: TRBJ2-5; clone_size: once
cdr3_nt: TGTGCCAGCAGCTTTTGCGGACTAGCGGGAGTAGATGAGCAGTTCTTC; cdr3_aa: CASSFCGLAGVDEQFF; cdr3_length: 16; d_call: TRBD2; v_call: TRBV11-3; j_call: TRBJ2-1; clone_size: NA
cdr3_nt: TGCAGTGCTAGTCAGGGCACCACTCCTGAGGACGAGCAGTACTTC; cdr3_aa: CSASQGTTPEDEQYF; cdr3_length: 15; d_call: NA; v_call: TRBV20-1; j_call: TRBJ2-7; clone_size: few
cdr3_nt: TGTGCCATCAGTGAGTCCGAGTTTCTCATGAACACTGAAGCTTTCTTT; cdr3_aa: CAISESEFLMNTEAFF; cdr3_length: 16; d_call: NA; v_call: TRBV10-3; j_call: TRBJ1-1; clone_size: few
cdr3_nt: TGCGCCAGCAGCTCATTAAGCGGGTCCGGCACAGATACGCAGTATTTT; cdr3_aa: CASSSLSGSGTDTQYF; cdr3_length: 16; d_call: NA; v_call: TRBV5-1; j_call: TRBJ2-3; clone_size: NA
cdr3_nt: TGTGCCAGCAGTCCTTGGGTAGCGGGGGGCAAGAACAATGAGCAGTTCTTC; cdr3_aa: CASSPWVAGGKNNEQFF; cdr3_length: 17; d_call: TRBD2; v_call: TRBV6-6; j_call: TRBJ2-1; clone_size: NA
cdr3_nt: TGCGCCAGCAGTCCCGGGACAAGTTTATACTTC; cdr3_aa: CASSPGTSLYF; cdr3_length: 11; d_call: NA; v_call: TRBV10-1; j_call: TRBJ1-2; clone_size: NA
cdr3_nt: TGTGCCAGCAGTCCACTTGGGACAGAGAGCAAAAACATTCAGTACTTC; cdr3_aa: CASSPLGTESKNIQYF; cdr3_length: 16; d_call: TRBD1; v_call: TRBV6-6; j_call: TRBJ2-4; clone_size: NA
cdr3_nt: TGTGCCAGCAGACGGGGACTGACCACAAATGGCTACACCTTC; cdr3_aa: CASRRGLTTNGYTF; cdr3_length: 14; d_call: NA; v_call: TRBV6-5; j_call: TRBJ1-2; clone_size: NA
cdr3_nt: TGTGCCAGCAGCGCGCAGGGTTTTGGAAAACTGTTTTTT; cdr3_aa: CASSAQGFGKLFF; cdr3_length: 13; d_call: NA; v_call: TRBV9; j_call: TRBJ1-4; clone_size: NA
cdr3_nt: TGCGCCAGCAGGGAAGCTTTAGACGGGGATGGCTACACCTTC; cdr3_aa: CASREALDGDGYTF; cdr3_length: 14; d_call: NA; v_call: TRBV5-1; j_call: TRBJ1-2; clone_size: NA
cdr3_nt: TGTGCCAGCAGCAGAGAGGTACAGGGGGTCACAGATACGCAGTATTTT; cdr3_aa: CASSREVQGVTDTQYF; cdr3_length: 16; d_call: TRBD1; v_call: TRBV2; j_call: TRBJ2-3; clone_size: NA
cdr3_nt: TGTGCCAGCAGCCTAGGAGGAGGGACAGCCAGCACAGATACGCAGTATTTT; cdr3_aa: CASSLGGGTASTDTQYF; cdr3_length: 17; d_call: NA; v_call: TRBV7-2; j_call: TRBJ2-3; clone_size: NA
cdr3_nt: TGTGCCAGTAGTAGGGCGGGAGATCACTGGGCCAACGTCCTGACTTTC; cdr3_aa: CASSRAGDHWANVLTF; cdr3_length: 16; d_call: TRBD2; v_call: TRBV19; j_call: TRBJ2-6; clone_size: NA
cdr3_nt: TGTGCCAGCAGCTCCACCTTGAGACAGCGCAATGAGCAGTTCTTC; cdr3_aa: CASSSTLRQRNEQFF; cdr3_length: 15; d_call: NA; v_call: TRBV7-9; j_call: TRBJ2-1; clone_size: NA
cdr3_nt: TGTGCCACCAGTGTCGGGGTACGCACCGGGGAGCTGTTTTTT; cdr3_aa: CATSVGVRTGELFF; cdr3_length: 14; d_call: NA; v_call: TRBV24-1; j_call: TRBJ2-2; clone_size: NA
cdr3_nt: TGTGCCAGCTCACCACCCGCGGGGGAGCAGTACTTC; cdr3_aa: CASSPPAGEQYF; cdr3_length: 12; d_call: NA; v_call: TRBV18; j_call: TRBJ2-7; clone_size: NA
cdr3_nt: TGTGCCAGCAGCTTAGGTGCGGGGGGCTACGAGCAGTACTTC; cdr3_aa: CASSLGAGGYEQYF; cdr3_length: 14; d_call: TRBD2; v_call: TRBV11-2; j_call: TRBJ2-7; clone_size: NA
cdr3_nt: TGCGCCAGCAGCCAGGGGGCAGAACAGCCCCAGCATTTT; cdr3_aa: CASSQGAEQPQHF; cdr3_length: 13; d_call: TRBD1; v_call: TRBV5-1; j_call: TRBJ1-5; clone_size: NA
cdr3_nt: TGTGCCAGCAGTTACTCGTTCGGGAGCTCCTACAATGAGCAGTTCTTC; cdr3_aa: CASSYSFGSSYNEQFF; cdr3_length: 16; d_call: NA; v_call: TRBV6-5; j_call: TRBJ2-1; clone_size: NA
cdr3_nt: TGTGCCAGCAGCCTTGGACTAGCGGGGGGTGCCACAGATACGCAGTATTTT; cdr3_aa: CASSLGLAGGATDTQYF; cdr3_length: 17; d_call: TRBD2; v_call: TRBV11-2; j_call: TRBJ2-3; clone_size: NA
cdr3_nt: TGTGCCAGCACCCAGGGAGGCGGTTCGGCAGATACGCAGTATTTT; cdr3_aa: CASTQGGGSADTQYF; cdr3_length: 15; d_call: NA; v_call: TRBV25-1; j_call: TRBJ2-3; clone_size: once
cdr3_nt: TGTGCCAGCAGCTTAAACGGGAATAATCAGCCCCAGCATTTT; cdr3_aa: CASSLNGNNQPQHF; cdr3_length: 14; d_call: NA; v_call: TRBV7-8; j_call: TRBJ1-5; clone_size: NA
cdr3_nt: TGCGCCAGCAGCCAAGATTCAGGGGTGGAAGTGCGGCCCCAGCATTTT; cdr3_aa: CASSQDSGVEVRPQHF; cdr3_length: 16; d_call: NA; v_call: TRBV4-1; j_call: TRBJ1-5; clone_size: NA
cdr3_nt: TGTGCCACCAACCCCGGGGGGACGGGCAATCAGCCCCAGCATTTT; cdr3_aa: CATNPGGTGNQPQHF; cdr3_length: 15; d_call: NA; v_call: TRBV6-6; j_call: TRBJ1-5; clone_size: NA
cdr3_nt: TGCGCCAGCAGCCTGTCCGGGACAGGAGACTACGAGCAGTACTTC; cdr3_aa: CASSLSGTGDYEQYF; cdr3_length: 15; d_call: TRBD1; v_call: TRBV4-1; j_call: TRBJ2-7; clone_size: NA
cdr3_nt: TGTGCCAGCTCTGACGGGGGGCTTGGCACAGATACGCAGTATTTT; cdr3_aa: CASSDGGLGTDTQYF; cdr3_length: 15; d_call: NA; v_call: TRBV7-6; j_call: TRBJ2-3; clone_size: NA